This T cell receptor (beta chain) was identified during a study of T cell responses to AZD1222 COVID-19 vaccine. General study results and limits: At baseline, seropositivity was found in only six or seven AZD1222 recipients. CD4 TCRs covered the whole spike, strongest at regions 160-218 and 743-854.

There are 13 residues in the CDR3. Germline loops: CDR1 KGHSH, CDR2 LQKENI. V was trimmed by 3 bases and J by 1 base, leaving 6 bases between them. As regards this clone: Its specificity is unknown. The same CDR3 is also encoded by other DNA sequences in this sample.

Here immunoSEQ multiplex PCR was the method, and the copy in TCRdb shows in-frame clones only, minus some. The sample has some 150,000 clones; about nine tenths are singletons. The gene calls are TRBV18 and TRBJ1-1; no clear D. This specimen consisted of peripheral blood, obtained on day 0 of AZD1222 vaccination. This TCR came from an adult in good health. In DNA, the CDR3 is TGTGCCAGCTCACCCCGGGGGAACACTGAAGCTTTCTTT. The encoded protein is CASSPRGNTEAFF.